The 15 T cell receptor beta chains given below trace back to one sample, sequenced in a study of beta chain features in type 1 diabetes. Study-wide points: In every one of the four CD4+ subsets, TCRB CDR3s were moderately but significantly shorter in Type 1 diabetes patients.

The antigens these receptors bind are not known. Investigators reverse transcribed all isolated RNA, so they sequenced expressed TCRB transcripts. Sequencing was performed with immunoSEQ multiplex PCR; in TCRdb, only in-frame clones are kept and a portion is missing. The sample carries about 660,000 clones, around 15% recorded once. The sequencing sample was made of naive CD4+ T cells from blood. These receptors were obtained from a man between 18 and 35 years old with type 1 diabetes.

In this sample, this clone turned up a few times. The rearrangement uses TRBV11-1 and TRBJ2-6, with D possibly matching TRBD1 (6 bases). Deletions cut 3 bases from V and 1 base from J, with 7 bases between. This CDR3 is 15 amino acids long. Looked up from germline, CDR1 is SGHAT and CDR2 is FQDESV (reference sequence). The CDR3 is CASSFQGSGANVLTF. CDR3 DNA: TGTGCCAGCAGCTTCCAGGGGTCTGGGGCCAACGTCCTGACTTTC.

This clone was counted only a few times. V gene TRBV6-5 combines with J gene TRBJ2-1, with D possibly TRBD2 on 6 matching bases. Germline V gives CDR1 MNHEY, CDR2 SVGAGI. Between the trimmed V and J ends, which lost 5 bases and 7 bases, there was a span of 15 bases. This CDR3 spans 14 amino acids. As DNA, the CDR3 is TGTGCCAGCAGTCGGACGGGAGATTATAATGAGCAGTTCTTC. This gives the protein CASSRTGDYNEQFF.

The chain carries TRBV28 and TRBJ2-3; the D is unclear. This CDR3 has 13 residues. The germline gives CDR1 MDHEN, CDR2 SYDVKM. The V end lost 10 bases, the J end lost 0 bases, and 11 bases lay between the germline ends. CDR3 sequence: CATLGPSTDTQYF. In nucleotides, the CDR3 is TGTGCCACCCTGGGCCCTAGCACAGATACGCAGTATTTT.

The chain has TRBV7-9 and TRBJ1-5; D not certain. The V and J ends lost 3 bases and 0 bases respectively, with 6 bases between them. The germline CDR1 and CDR2 sequences are SEHNR and FQNEAQ (reference sequence). CDR3 size: 14 residues. The CDR3 spells CASSFGNSNQPQHF. In DNA form, the CDR3 reads TGTGCCAGCAGCTTTGGGAATAGCAATCAGCCCCAGCATTTT.

In DNA, the CDR3 is TGTGCCAGCAGTCCGGGACTAGCTAGGAATGAGCAGTTCTTC. It encodes CASSPGLARNEQFF. The V and J genes are TRBV6-1 and TRBJ2-1, with 9 bases fitting TRBD2. Germline-derived CDR1 and CDR2 are MNHNS and SASEGT. The CDR3 has 14 amino acids. Trimming cost V 5 bases and J 7 bases; bases outside gene matches: 6.

This clone was seen only a few times. The chain uses TRBV25-1 and TRBJ2-7, with TRBD1 matching 8 bases. Germline CDR1 MGHDK, CDR2 SYGVNS. The length of the CDR3 is 13 residues. V was pared by 6 bases and J by 3 bases, with 4 bases of the junction left unmatched. The CDR3 DNA sequence: TGTGCCAGCAGCGGACAGGGTCGCTACGAGCAGTACTTC. As protein: CASSGQGRYEQYF.

V is TRBV28 and J is TRBJ2-4; 7 nucleotides match TRBD1. The ends lost 3 bases at V and 0 bases at J; junction bases unmatched: 5. The V gene's germline CDR1 is MDHEN and CDR2 SYDVKM. This CDR3 spans 16 amino acids. Here the CDR3 DNA reads TGTGCCAGCAGTTTGGGTCAGGGGGTAGCCAAAAACATTCAGTACTTC. Its translation: CASSLGQGVAKNIQYF.

The chain carries TRBV6-5 and TRBJ2-7, with D possibly called TRBD1 or TRBD2 (5 bases each). The CDR3 is 15 residues long. Trimming took off 6 bases at V and 0 bases at J, with 15 bases between the two ends. Germline CDR1 and CDR2: MNHEY and SVGAGI. The CDR3 DNA reads TGTGCCAGCAGCCCCCGGGACGGTAACTCCTACGAGCAGTACTTC. Its translation is CASSPRDGNSYEQYF.

The chain uses TRBV5-4 and TRBJ1-2; D unresolved. V was cut by 2 bases and J by 5 bases, with 22 bases left in between. This CDR3 is 17 amino acids long. Germline CDR1 SGHNT, CDR2 YYREEE (reference sequence). This chain's CDR3 is CASSFDPRDLTFYGYTF. DNA for the CDR3: TGTGCCAGCAGCTTTGATCCTCGAGACCTAACCTTTTATGGCTACACCTTC.

V and J are TRBV5-1 and TRBJ1-6; 9 nucleotides match TRBD1. The CDR3 is 15 amino acids. Germline CDR1 SGHRS, CDR2 YFSETQ. V gave up 2 bases and J gave up 7 bases; unmatched junction bases: 4. The CDR3 DNA reads TGCGCCAGCAGCTTAGCGGGACAGGGAAATTCACCCCTCCACTTT. This translates into CASSLAGQGNSPLHF.

This clone was detected a few times. The chain is built from TRBV5-1 and TRBJ1-6; 9 nucleotides align to TRBD1. Germline V gene lookup returns CDR1 SGHRS and CDR2 YFSETQ. CDR3 length: 17 residues. The junction had 12 bases not matched to a gene; V was cut back by 4 bases and J by 7 bases. The CDR3 loop is CASSVLTGGLGNSPLHF. CDR3 nucleotides: TGCGCCAGCAGCGTTTTAACAGGGGGCTTGGGGAATTCACCCCTCCACTTT.

The genes are TRBV29-1 and TRBJ1-1; tentative D call: TRBD1 (6 bases). The CDR3 is 14 amino acids. Trimming removed 5 bases at V and 5 bases at J, with 18 bases between. Germline CDR1 SQVTM, CDR2 ANQGSEA. The CDR3 spells CSVLHTGLGTEAFF. As DNA, the CDR3 is TGCAGCGTTCTTCACACAGGGTTAGGGACTGAAGCTTTCTTT.

This sequence joins TRBV5-6 and TRBJ2-1; D is uncertain. Germline V gives CDR1 SGHDT, CDR2 YYEEEE. There are 16 residues in the CDR3. Trimming removed 0 bases at V and 0 bases at J, with 10 bases between. CDR3 in DNA: TGTGCCAGCAGCTTGGGACCGAGAGCCTCCTACAATGAGCAGTTCTTC. Residues: CASSLGPRASYNEQFF.

The V and J genes are TRBV29-1 and TRBJ1-2; the match to TRBD1 covers 11 bases. Germline assignment: CDR1 SQVTM and CDR2 ANQGSEA. This CDR3 has 16 amino acids. Unmatched junction bases numbered 13, after V lost 6 bases and J lost 4 bases. The CDR3 spells CSVQGGQGEEGYGYTF. CDR3 bases: TGCAGCGTCCAAGGGGGACAGGGGGAAGAGGGCTATGGCTACACCTTC.

In this sample, this clone turned up a few times. The gene calls are TRBV28 and TRBJ2-5, with TRBD1 matching 9 bases. The CDR3 is 12 amino acids. Germline trimming cut 6 bases from V and 7 bases from J; bases unmatched to any gene: 3. Germline V gene lookup returns CDR1 MDHEN and CDR2 SYDVKM. CDR3 DNA: TGTGCCAGCAGGACAGGGGGTGGGACCCAGTACTTC. It translates to CASRTGGGTQYF.